This T cell receptor beta chain was sequenced for a study of blood T cell repertoires in COVID-19. Background on the study: The cDNA or gDNA used as material had been derived from T cells, B-cell-depleted T cells, or PBMCs.

This clone came up once. Assay: immunoSEQ multiplex PCR; the TCRdb copy retains only in-frame clones and omits some. The sample yields fewer than 150,000 clones, about 89% seen once. The TCR comes from a woman in her sixties or seventies with acute or convalescent COVID-19. The sequencing input was peripheral blood.

This chain's CDR3 is CASIGGQGNTEAFF. In DNA, the CDR3 is TGTGCCAGTATCGGGGGACAGGGGAACACTGAAGCTTTCTTT. The chain uses TRBV19 and TRBJ1-1; 9 nucleotides match TRBD1. Looked up from germline, CDR1 is LNHDA and CDR2 is SQIVND (reference sequence). V shed 7 bases, J shed 1 base, and the junction held 4 bases outside the gene matches. This CDR3 is built from 14 residues.